This record looks at one TCR beta chain sequence and its context. Its antigen is as yet unknown. Germline V gene sequence: CDR1 LGHNA, CDR2 YNFKEQ. The length of the CDR3 is 19 residues. Trimming removed 0 bases at V and 0 bases at J, with 18 bases between. This record comes from a study of lymphopenia after photon versus proton radiotherapy. Study findings and constraints: Only patients who died were analyzed for survival; proton advantage is unproven. Larger post-nadir TCR diversity loss correlated inversely with survival in deceased patients. Photon-treated patients lost naive T cells and TCR diversity; proton-treated stayed stable. After the lymphocyte nadir, photon-treated repertoires showed oligoclonal expansion, especially of CD8+ Temra cells.

Sequencing used immunoSEQ multiplex PCR; TCRdb keeps in-frame clones, though not all of them. The data hold 150,000 to 200,000 clones, with approximately 90% observed a single time. V usage is TRBV4-2 and J usage is TRBJ2-1; either TRBD1 or TRBD2 may supply D (5 bases each). This sequence originates from a man in his forties or fifties with gastric cancer. Sample: peripheral blood, taken from a patient treated with photon-based radiotherapy. The CDR3 DNA follows: TGTGCCAGCAGCCAAGATAAGGCCCGGGACCACAGCTCCTACAATGAGCAGTTCTTC. This encodes CASSQDKARDHSSYNEQFF.